This TCR beta chain was identified during a study of shared T cell receptors in the human thymus. Sequencing was performed with immunoSEQ multiplex PCR; in TCRdb, only in-frame clones are kept and a portion is missing. The sample shows about 660,000 clones, about 89% of them seen only once. The germline V gene encodes CDR1 LGHNA and CDR2 YSLEER. Trimming cost V 1 base and J 3 bases; bases outside gene matches: 3. CDR3 length: 14 residues. The sample was also reused in another study, on human thymus T cells. In that study: Having surgery to correct congenital heart defects, healthy Finnish infants acted as the donors. Obtained as resections during corrective heart surgery, the thymus tissue was then studied. Thymic and blood repertoires seemed to favor certain V and J genes. Highly overlapping thymic repertoires among unrelated individuals were reported in related research.

Sample: thymocytes. This chain joins TRBV4-3 and TRBJ2-7; 7 nucleotides agree with TRBD2. This clonotype originated in a boy in the first two years of life with a congenital heart defect. CDR3 loop: CASSQARGVYEQYF. The CDR3 nucleotides read TGCGCCAGCAGCCAAGCCCGGGGGGTCTACGAGCAGTACTTC.